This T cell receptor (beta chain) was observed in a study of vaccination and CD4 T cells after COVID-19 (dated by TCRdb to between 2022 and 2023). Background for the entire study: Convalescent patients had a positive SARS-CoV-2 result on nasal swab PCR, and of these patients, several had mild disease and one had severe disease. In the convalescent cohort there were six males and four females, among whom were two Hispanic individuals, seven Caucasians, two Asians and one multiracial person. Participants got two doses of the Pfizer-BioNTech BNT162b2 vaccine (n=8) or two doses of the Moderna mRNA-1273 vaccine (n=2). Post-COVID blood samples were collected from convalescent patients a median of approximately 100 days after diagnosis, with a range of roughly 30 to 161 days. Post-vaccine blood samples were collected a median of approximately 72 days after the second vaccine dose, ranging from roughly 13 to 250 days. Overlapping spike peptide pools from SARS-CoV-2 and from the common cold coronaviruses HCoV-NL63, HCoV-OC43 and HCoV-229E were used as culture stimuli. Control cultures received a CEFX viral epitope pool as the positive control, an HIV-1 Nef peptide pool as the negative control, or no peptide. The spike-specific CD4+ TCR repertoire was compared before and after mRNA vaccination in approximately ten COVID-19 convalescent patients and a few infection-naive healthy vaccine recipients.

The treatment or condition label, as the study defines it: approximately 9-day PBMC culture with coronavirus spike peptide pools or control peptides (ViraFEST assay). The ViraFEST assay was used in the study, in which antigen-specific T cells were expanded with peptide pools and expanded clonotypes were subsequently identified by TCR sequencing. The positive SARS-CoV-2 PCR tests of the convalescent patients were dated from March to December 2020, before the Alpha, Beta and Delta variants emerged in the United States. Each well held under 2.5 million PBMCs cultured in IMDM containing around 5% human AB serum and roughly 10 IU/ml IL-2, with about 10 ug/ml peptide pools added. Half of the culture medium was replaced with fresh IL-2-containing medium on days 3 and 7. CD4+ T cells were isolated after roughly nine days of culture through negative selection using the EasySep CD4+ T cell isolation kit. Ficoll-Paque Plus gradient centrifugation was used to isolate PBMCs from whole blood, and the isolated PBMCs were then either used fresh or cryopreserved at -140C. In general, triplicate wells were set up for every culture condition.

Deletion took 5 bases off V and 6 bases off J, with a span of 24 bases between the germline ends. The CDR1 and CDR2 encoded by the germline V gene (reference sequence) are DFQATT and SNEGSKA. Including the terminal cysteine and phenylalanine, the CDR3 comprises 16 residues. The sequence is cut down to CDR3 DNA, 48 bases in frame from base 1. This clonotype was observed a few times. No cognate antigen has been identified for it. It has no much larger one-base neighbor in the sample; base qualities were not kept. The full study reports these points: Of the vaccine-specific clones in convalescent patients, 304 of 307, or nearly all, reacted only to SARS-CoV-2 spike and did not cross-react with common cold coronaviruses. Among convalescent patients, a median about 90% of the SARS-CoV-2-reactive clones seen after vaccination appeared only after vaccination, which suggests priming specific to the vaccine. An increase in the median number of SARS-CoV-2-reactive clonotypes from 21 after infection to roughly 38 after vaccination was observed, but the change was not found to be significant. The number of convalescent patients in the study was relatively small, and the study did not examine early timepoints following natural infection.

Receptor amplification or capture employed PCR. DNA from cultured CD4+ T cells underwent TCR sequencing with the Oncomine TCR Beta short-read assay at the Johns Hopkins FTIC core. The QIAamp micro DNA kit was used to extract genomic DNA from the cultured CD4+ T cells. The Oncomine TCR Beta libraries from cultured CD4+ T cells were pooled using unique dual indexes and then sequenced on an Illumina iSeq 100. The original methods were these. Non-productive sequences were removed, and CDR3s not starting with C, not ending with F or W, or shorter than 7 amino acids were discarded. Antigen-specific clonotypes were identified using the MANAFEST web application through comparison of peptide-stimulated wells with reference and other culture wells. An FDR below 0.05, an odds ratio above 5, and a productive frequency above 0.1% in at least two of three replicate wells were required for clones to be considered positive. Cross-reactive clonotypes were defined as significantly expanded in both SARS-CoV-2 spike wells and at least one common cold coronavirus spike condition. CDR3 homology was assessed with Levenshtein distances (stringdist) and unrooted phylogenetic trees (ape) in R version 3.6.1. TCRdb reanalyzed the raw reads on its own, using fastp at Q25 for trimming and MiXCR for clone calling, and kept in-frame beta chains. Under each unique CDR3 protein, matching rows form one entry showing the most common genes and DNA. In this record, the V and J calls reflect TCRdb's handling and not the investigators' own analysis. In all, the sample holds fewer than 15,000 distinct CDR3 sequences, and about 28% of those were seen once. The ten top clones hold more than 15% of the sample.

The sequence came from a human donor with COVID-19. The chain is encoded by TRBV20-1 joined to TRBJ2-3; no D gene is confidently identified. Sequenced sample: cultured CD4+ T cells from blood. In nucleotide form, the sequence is TGCAGTGCTTCCCGACGGAAAACTCCACCCAGGGATACGCAGTATTTT. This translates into CSASRRKTPPRDTQYF.